A selection of T cell receptor beta chains follows, all from one sample in a study of T cell responses to AZD1222 COVID-19 vaccine. Clones were sequenced by immunoSEQ multiplex PCR, and TCRdb holds only the in-frame ones, with some missing. Here the sample spans about 45,000 clones, about 82% being singletons. The sample in question was peripheral blood, obtained 28 days after the second dose of the MenACWY control vaccine. These receptor sequences come from an adult who received the MenACWY meningococcal vaccine as a control. Each CDR3 is given with its conserved first and last residue. The order of the fields is J gene, V gene, clone size, D gene, CDR3 protein, CDR3 DNA. The D gene is left open where the match is weak. Not all rows give a size; the values are once, few, many and, for expanded clones, a class.

TRBJ2-1	TRBV13	NA	TRBD2	CASSLERGGEQFF	TGTGCCAGCAGCTTAGAGCGGGGGGGTGAGCAGTTCTTC
TRBJ1-3	TRBV19	NA	NA	CASSSGSRGGDTIYF	TGTGCCAGTAGTAGCGGGAGCCGGGGCGGAGACACCATATATTTT
TRBJ1-4	TRBV18	NA	TRBD1	CASSRYGQGYEKLFF	TGTGCCAGCTCACGATACGGACAGGGCTATGAAAAACTGTTTTTT
TRBJ1-5	TRBV2	NA	NA	CASSGGVQPQHF	TGTGCCAGCAGTGGGGGGGTCCAGCCCCAGCATTTT
TRBJ1-2	TRBV28	NA	NA	CASSLLGLYGYTF	TGTGCCAGCAGTTTGCTGGGACTCTATGGCTACACCTTC
TRBJ1-4	TRBV18	NA	NA	CASSGSLTSNNEKLFF	TGTGCCAGCTCAGGATCACTTACATCTAATAATGAAAAACTGTTTTTT
TRBJ2-3	TRBV28	once	NA	CASSLLQGTDTQYF	TGTGCCAGCAGTTTATTACAGGGCACAGATACGCAGTATTTT
TRBJ2-5	TRBV5-1	NA	TRBD1	CASSLEQGALTQYF	TGCGCCAGCAGCTTGGAACAGGGGGCTTTGACCCAGTACTTC
TRBJ1-2	TRBV10-1	NA	TRBD1	CASIFIRQGAYGYTF	TGCGCCAGCATTTTTATTCGACAGGGAGCCTATGGCTACACCTTC
TRBJ1-3	TRBV28	NA	NA	CASGFPGTPSGNTIYF	TGTGCCAGCGGCTTTCCCGGGACCCCCTCTGGAAACACCATATATTTT
TRBJ1-2	TRBV3-1/TRBV3-2	NA	NA	CASSGGGRWGYTF	TGTGCCAGCAGTGGAGGAGGGCGTTGGGGCTACACCTTC
TRBJ1-1	TRBV7-9	NA	TRBD1	CASSYAIQGGAFF	TGTGCCAGCAGCTACGCTATCCAGGGGGGTGCTTTCTTT
TRBJ2-1	TRBV5-1	NA	TRBD2	CASMNPGGYEQFF	TGCGCCAGCATGAACCCGGGAGGGTATGAGCAGTTCTTC
TRBJ2-7	TRBV29-1	NA	TRBD2	CSVEPSGGSYEQYF	TGCAGCGTTGAACCTAGCGGGGGTTCCTACGAGCAGTACTTC
TRBJ2-4	TRBV6-1	NA	NA	CASSTQQGPKNIQYF	TGTGCCAGCAGTACTCAACAGGGTCCCAAAAACATTCAGTACTTC